The 28 T cell receptor beta chains presented below share a single source sample, sequenced in a study of T cell changes during pregnancy in multiple sclerosis. Clones were sequenced by immunoSEQ multiplex PCR, and TCRdb holds only the in-frame ones, with some missing. The sample consists of 85,000 to 110,000 clones, roughly nine tenths of them appearing once. The sequencing here drew on peripheral blood, taken after pregnancy. The receptors originated from a female donor with multiple sclerosis, enrolled in a pregnancy study.

The chain is built from TRBV5-1 and TRBJ2-7; the match to TRBD1 covers 7 bases. V trimming: 1 base; J trimming: 4 bases; junction bases outside the gene matches: 5. The CDR3 totals 14 residues. Germline CDR1 and CDR2: SGHRS and YFSETQ. The CDR3 reads CASSLTTGSYEQYF. DNA of the CDR3: TGCGCCAGCAGCTTGACGACAGGGAGTTACGAGCAGTACTTC.

The J gene is TRBJ2-7, the V gene TRBV6-1, with 8 bases lining up with TRBD1. V gave up 7 bases and J gave up 4 bases; unmatched junction bases: 6. Germline V gene sequence: CDR1 MNHNS, CDR2 SASEGT. This CDR3 is built from 13 residues. The CDR3 DNA reads TGTGCCAGCACTCGGACAGGGAGTTACGAGCAGTACTTC. Amino acids: CASTRTGSYEQYF.

The V gene is TRBV29-1, the J gene TRBJ2-1; the D gene is possibly TRBD2 (6 bases). V was shortened by 7 bases and J by 8 bases, with 18 bases between the two germline ends. The length of the CDR3 is 13 residues. Germline-derived CDR1 and CDR2 are SQVTM and ANQGSEA. In DNA, the CDR3 is TGCAGCGGCCTAGGGCGGGGTAGGGATGAGCAGTTCTTC. Amino acid sequence: CSGLGRGRDEQFF.

The rearrangement uses TRBV7-9 and TRBJ1-2; 7 bases fit TRBD1. Losses at the gene ends were 2 bases for V and 6 bases for J; bases not matched to a gene: 6. CDR1 is SEHNR and CDR2 is FQNEAQ in the germline V gene (reference sequence). This CDR3 has 14 amino acids. CDR3 DNA sequence: TGTGCCAGCAGCTTACGGCAGGGGGAAAATGGCTACACCTTC. Translating it yields CASSLRQGENGYTF.

J is TRBJ2-5 and V is TRBV5-4; D may be TRBD1 (5 bases). Trimming removed 4 bases from V and 2 bases from J, with 9 bases in between. The CDR3 spans 13 residues. CDR1 is SGHNT and CDR2 is YYREEE in the germline V gene (reference sequence). The CDR3: CASSHKGQETQYF. The DNA of the CDR3 is TGTGCCAGCAGCCACAAGGGGCAAGAGACCCAGTACTTC.

This rearrangement joins TRBV15 to TRBJ2-2, with a weak D call TRBD2 (6 bases). Per germline, CDR1 LNHNV and CDR2 YYDKDF (reference sequence). The CDR3 sequence is 16 residues long. Trimming took off 0 bases at V and 6 bases at J, with 14 bases between the two ends. CDR3 region: CATSRDLAAGSGELFF. CDR3 in DNA: TGTGCCACCAGCAGAGATTTAGCGGCAGGGTCCGGGGAGCTGTTTTTT.

The chain has TRBV11-2 and TRBJ1-4; a weak D match, TRBD1 (6 bases). CDR1 is SGHAT, CDR2 FQNNGV, per germline. The CDR3 is 13 amino acids. Trimming took off 8 bases at V and 3 bases at J, with 10 bases between the two ends. Here the CDR3 DNA reads TGTGCCAGCCGCCGGACAGCTAATGAAAAACTGTTTTTT. Its translation is CASRRTANEKLFF.

The chain links TRBV4-2 to TRBJ2-2, with 8 bases identical to TRBD2. The germline gives CDR1 LGHNA, CDR2 YNFKEQ. J lost 7 bases, V lost 1 base, and 5 bases had no gene match. This CDR3 comprises 15 residues. For the CDR3, the DNA is TGTGCCAGCAGCCAAGTCGGGGGGGCGGACGGGGAGCTGTTTTTT. Its protein is CASSQVGGADGELFF.

The genes are TRBV9 and TRBJ1-2; the D is unclear. From germline, CDR1 is SGDLS and CDR2 YYNGEE. The CDR3 has 16 residues. V gave up 4 bases and J gave up 4 bases, with 20 bases separating them. This chain's CDR3 is CASSSRARTISYGYTF. The DNA for the CDR3 is TGTGCCAGCAGCTCGCGGGCCCGTACGATTAGCTATGGCTACACCTTC.

The chain has TRBV2 and TRBJ1-2; D call uncertain. CDR1 SNHLY and CDR2 FYNNEI come from the germline V gene. CDR3 length equals 13 residues. Deletions cut 6 bases from V and 3 bases from J, with 11 bases between. The chain's CDR3 is CASSLGGDYGYTF. Written as DNA, the CDR3 is TGTGCCAGCAGCCTTGGCGGTGACTATGGCTACACCTTC.

The chain joins TRBV4-1 to TRBJ1-1, with 12 bases lining up with TRBD1. V lost 1 base and J lost 10; bases outside the gene matches: 19. Germline assignment: CDR1 MGHRA and CDR2 YSYEKL. The length of the CDR3 is 19 residues. The CDR3, as DNA: TGCGCCAGCAGCCAAGCCGCCCCGGGACAGGGGGCGTTGGGTCTAGGAGCTTTCTTT. It codes for CASSQAAPGQGALGLGAFF.

This chain joins TRBV4-1 and TRBJ2-3, with 7 bases aligning to TRBD1. Trimming at V came to 3 bases and at J to 6 bases, leaving 12 bases not matched to a gene. Germline V gene data show CDR1 as MGHRA and CDR2 as YSYEKL. The CDR3 runs to 16 residues. This CDR3 reads CASSHPDRVPMDTQYF. In DNA, the CDR3 is TGCGCCAGCAGCCACCCCGACAGGGTCCCGATGGATACGCAGTATTTT.

This clone was recorded only once. The V and J genes are TRBV27 and TRBJ2-1; 8 bases agree with TRBD2. Looked up from germline, CDR1 is MNHEY and CDR2 is SMNVEV (reference sequence). V shed 7 bases, J shed 7 bases, and the junction held 12 bases outside the gene matches. The CDR3 is made up of 15 amino acids. The CDR3 reads CASTLGGTRGNEQFF. The CDR3 DNA sequence: TGTGCCAGCACTCTAGGAGGGACTAGGGGGAATGAGCAGTTCTTC.

This chain links TRBV5-6 with TRBJ2-3; possibly TRBD2 for D (7 bases). CDR1 is SGHDT, CDR2 YYEEEE, per germline. CDR3 size: 16 residues. Trimming took off 2 bases at V and 5 bases at J, with 18 bases between the two ends. The CDR3 spells CASSLGGGAVGDTQYF. Here the CDR3 DNA reads TGTGCCAGCAGCTTAGGAGGGGGGGCCGTGGGAGATACGCAGTATTTT.

The J gene is TRBJ1-1, the V gene TRBV4-2; D is perhaps TRBD1 (6 bases). V dropped 4 bases and J dropped 4 bases, with 13 bases sitting between them. Looked up from germline, CDR1 is LGHNA and CDR2 is YNFKEQ. The CDR3 loop spans 14 amino acids. As DNA, the CDR3 is TGTGCCAGCAGCCGAGATGTAGGGGGCACTGAAGCTTTCTTT. As protein: CASSRDVGGTEAFF.

Written as DNA, the CDR3 is TGTGCCAGCAGTAGACTAGCGGGAGTAAGCAATGAGCAGTTCTTC. Translation: CASSRLAGVSNEQFF. This chain joins TRBV28 and TRBJ2-1, with 12 bases aligning to TRBD2. Germline-derived CDR1 and CDR2 are MDHEN and SYDVKM. The CDR3 is 15 amino acids. Unmatched junction bases numbered 5, after V lost 5 bases and J lost 6 bases.

The rearrangement joins TRBV11-2 to TRBJ2-1, with 8 bases lining up with TRBD1. J gave up 10 bases and V 6 bases, and 8 bases lay outside the gene matches. Germline CDR1 SGHAT, CDR2 FQNNGV. The CDR3 is 13 amino acids. The CDR3 spells CASSPQGAWEQFF. For the CDR3, the DNA is TGTGCCAGCAGTCCGCAGGGGGCGTGGGAGCAGTTCTTC.

The gene calls are TRBV9 and TRBJ1-1, with D possibly TRBD1 on 5 matching bases. V was clipped by 0 bases and J by 0 bases, with 9 bases between them. The CDR3 is 15 residues long. Germline V lookup: CDR1 SGDLS, CDR2 YYNGEE. For the CDR3, the DNA is TGTGCCAGCAGCGTAGCTGCACAGGTGAACACTGAAGCTTTCTTT. It yields the protein CASSVAAQVNTEAFF.

This chain connects TRBV13 to TRBJ2-4, with D perhaps TRBD2 (7 bases). Per the germline V gene, CDR1 is PRHDT and CDR2 is FYEKMQ (reference sequence). The CDR3 extends over 17 amino acids. V was cut by 0 bases and J by 2 bases, with 14 bases left in between. CDR3 in DNA: TGTGCCAGCAGCTTAGGATCTCGGGGGGCCCCCAAAAACATTCAGTACTTC. This gives the protein CASSLGSRGAPKNIQYF. The complete variable domain, with remaining parts taken from reference TRBV13 and TRBJ2-4, reads AAGVIQSPRHLIKEKRETATLKCYPIPRHDTVYWYQQGPGQDPQFLISFYEKMQSDKGSIPDRFSAQQFSDYHSELNMSSLELGDSALYFCASSLGSRGAPKNIQYFGAGTRLSVL.

This CDR3 reads CASSSSHHRGRLVWTETQYF. CDR3 DNA: TGTGCCAGCAGTTCGTCTCATCACAGGGGGCGCTTGGTATGGACGGAGACCCAGTACTTC. The gene calls are TRBV27 and TRBJ2-5, with 9 bases lining up with TRBD1. The CDR3 spans 20 residues. V dropped 4 bases and J dropped 5; count of bases not matched to a gene: 23. Germline V gives CDR1 MNHEY, CDR2 SMNVEV (reference sequence).

This rearrangement joins TRBV7-9 to TRBJ2-3; 11 bases line up with TRBD2. This CDR3 comprises 15 residues. V gave up 7 bases and J gave up 5 bases; unmatched junction bases: 8. The germline CDR1 and CDR2 sequences are SEHNR and FQNEAQ (reference sequence). CDR3 sequence: CASKLAGVGGDTQYF. As DNA, the CDR3 is TGTGCCAGCAAACTAGCGGGAGTGGGGGGAGATACGCAGTATTTT.

This chain joins TRBV2 and TRBJ1-2; TRBD1 aligns across 9 bases. CDR1 SNHLY and CDR2 FYNNEI come from the germline V gene. The CDR3 consists of 16 residues. Germline trimming cut 5 bases from V and 4 bases from J; bases unmatched to any gene: 11. CDR3 loop: CASSSDVTGGIYGYTF. In DNA form, the CDR3 reads TGTGCCAGCAGTTCCGACGTGACAGGGGGGATCTATGGCTACACCTTC.

The J gene is TRBJ1-3, the V gene TRBV11-3; a weak D match, TRBD1 (5 bases). Germline lookup yields CDR1 SGHNT and CDR2 YENEEA. V lost 3 bases to trimming and J lost 2 bases, with 5 bases between them. This CDR3 contains 13 residues. This CDR3 is CASSLGPGNTIYF. The CDR3 nucleotides are TGTGCCAGCAGCTTGGGGCCTGGAAACACCATATATTTT.

The chain has TRBV5-4 and TRBJ2-3; 9 bases are shared with TRBD1. Germline V lookup: CDR1 SGHNT, CDR2 YYREEE (reference sequence). The V and J ends lost 5 bases and 1 base, in that order; junction bases with no gene match: 8. The CDR3 runs 16 residues. The CDR3 nucleotides are TGTGCCAGCAGGACCACAGGGGGCGCAGGCACAGATACGCAGTATTTT. It yields the protein CASRTTGGAGTDTQYF.

The chain carries TRBV5-1 and TRBJ2-7; 9 bases map to TRBD2. CDR3 length equals 13 residues. Trimming cost V 7 bases and J 1 base; bases outside gene matches: 3. The germline V gene encodes CDR1 SGHRS and CDR2 YFSETQ. The CDR3 here is CASRSGGSYEQYF. CDR3 nucleotides: TGCGCCAGCCGTAGCGGGGGATCCTACGAGCAGTACTTC.

The chain joins TRBV18 to TRBJ2-1, with D possibly being TRBD2 (5 bases). V was cut by 3 bases and J by 0 bases, with 9 bases left in between. In germline, CDR1 is KGHSH, CDR2 LQKENI. The CDR3 covers 15 residues. The CDR3 nucleotides read TGTGCCAGCTCACCGGACTTGAGCTCCTACAATGAGCAGTTCTTC. It specifies CASSPDLSSYNEQFF.

The chain uses TRBV6-1 and TRBJ2-3, with 9 bases fitting TRBD1. This CDR3 contains 14 residues. Per the germline V gene, CDR1 is MNHNS and CDR2 is SASEGT. V was clipped by 6 bases and J by 3 bases; unmatched bases: 4. Written as DNA, the CDR3 is TGTGCCAGCAGGAGGACAGGGGAAACAGATACGCAGTATTTT. As protein: CASRRTGETDTQYF.

The chain joins TRBV23-1 to TRBJ2-5, with a weak D call TRBD2 (6 bases). TRBV23-1 qualifies as an ORF whose function is uncertain. CDR3 size: 18 residues. With 0 bases removed from V and 0 bases from J, the gap between germline ends came to 17 bases. CDR3 sequence (DNA): TGCGCCAGCAGTCAATCAGGAGGGCGGCGGGGACACCAAGAGACCCAGTACTTC. Its protein is CASSQSGGRRGHQETQYF.